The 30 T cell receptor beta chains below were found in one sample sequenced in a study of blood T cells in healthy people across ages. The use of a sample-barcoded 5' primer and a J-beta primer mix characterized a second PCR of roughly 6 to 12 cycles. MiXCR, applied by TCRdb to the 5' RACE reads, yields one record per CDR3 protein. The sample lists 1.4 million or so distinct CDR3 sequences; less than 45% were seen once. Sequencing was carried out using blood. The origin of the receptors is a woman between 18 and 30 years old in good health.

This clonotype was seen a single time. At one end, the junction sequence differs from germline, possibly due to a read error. CDR3 coding DNA: TGTGCCAGCACCGATAGCGGGGGCCCCTATAATGAGCAGTTCTTC. Its translation: CASTDSGGPYNEQFF. V gene TRBV6-5 combines with J gene TRBJ2-1; TRBD2 agrees at 9 bases. The germline CDR1 and CDR2 sequences are MNHEY and SVGAGI. The CDR3 totals 15 residues.

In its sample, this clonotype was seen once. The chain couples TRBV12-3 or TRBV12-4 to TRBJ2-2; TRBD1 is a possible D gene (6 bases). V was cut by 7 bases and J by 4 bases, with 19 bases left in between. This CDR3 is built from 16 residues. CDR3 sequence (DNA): TGTGCCAGCAAAGGGGTACAACAGGGACCCACCGGGGAGCTGTTTTTT. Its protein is CASKGVQQGPTGELFF.

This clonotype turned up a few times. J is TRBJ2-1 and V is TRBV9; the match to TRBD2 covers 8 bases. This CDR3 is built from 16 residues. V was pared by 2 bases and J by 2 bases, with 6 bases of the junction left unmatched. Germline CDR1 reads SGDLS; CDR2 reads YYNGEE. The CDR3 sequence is CASSVRPGLAYNEQFF. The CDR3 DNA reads TGTGCCAGCAGCGTCCGACCGGGACTAGCCTACAATGAGCAGTTCTTC.

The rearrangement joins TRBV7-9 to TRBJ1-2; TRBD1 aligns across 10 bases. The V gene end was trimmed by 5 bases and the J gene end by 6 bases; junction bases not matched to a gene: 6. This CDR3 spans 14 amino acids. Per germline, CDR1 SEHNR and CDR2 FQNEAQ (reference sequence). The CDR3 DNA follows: TGTGCCAGCAGCGGTACCGGGACAGGGGATGGCTACACCTTC. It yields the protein CASSGTGTGDGYTF. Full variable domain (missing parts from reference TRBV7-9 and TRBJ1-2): DTGVSQNPRHKITKRGQNVTFRCDPISEHNRLYWYRQTLGQGPEFLTYFQNEAQLEKSRLLSDRFSAERPKGSFSTLEIQRTEQGDSAMYLCASSGTGTGDGYTFGSGTRLTVV.

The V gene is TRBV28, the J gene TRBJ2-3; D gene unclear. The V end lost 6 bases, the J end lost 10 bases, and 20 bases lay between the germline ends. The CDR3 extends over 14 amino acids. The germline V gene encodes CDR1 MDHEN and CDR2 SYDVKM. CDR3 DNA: TGTGCCAGCAGCCCCCGCCACAGTTCCAGTTCGCAGTATTTT. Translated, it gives CASSPRHSSSSQYF.

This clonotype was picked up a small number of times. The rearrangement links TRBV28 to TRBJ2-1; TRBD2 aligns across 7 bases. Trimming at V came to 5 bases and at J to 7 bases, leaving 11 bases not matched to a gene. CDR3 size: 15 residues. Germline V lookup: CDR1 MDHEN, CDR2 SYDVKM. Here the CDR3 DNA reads TGTGCCAGCAGTGTAGCGGGTATTGGGTGGAATGAGCAGTTCTTC. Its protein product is CASSVAGIGWNEQFF.

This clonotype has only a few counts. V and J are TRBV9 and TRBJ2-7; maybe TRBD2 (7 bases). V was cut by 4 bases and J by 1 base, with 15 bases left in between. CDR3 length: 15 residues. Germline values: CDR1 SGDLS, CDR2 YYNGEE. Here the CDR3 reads CASSPLGRGSYEQYF. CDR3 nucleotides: TGTGCCAGCAGCCCCCTTGGGAGGGGGTCCTACGAGCAGTACTTC.

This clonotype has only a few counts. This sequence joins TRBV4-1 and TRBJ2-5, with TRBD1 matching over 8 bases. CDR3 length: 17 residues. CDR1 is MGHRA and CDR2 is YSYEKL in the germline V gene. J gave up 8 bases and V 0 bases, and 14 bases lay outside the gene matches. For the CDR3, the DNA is TGCGCCAGCAGCCAAGAAGCCGGTGGACAGGGAGGTAGAACCCAGTACTTC. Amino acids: CASSQEAGGQGGRTQYF.

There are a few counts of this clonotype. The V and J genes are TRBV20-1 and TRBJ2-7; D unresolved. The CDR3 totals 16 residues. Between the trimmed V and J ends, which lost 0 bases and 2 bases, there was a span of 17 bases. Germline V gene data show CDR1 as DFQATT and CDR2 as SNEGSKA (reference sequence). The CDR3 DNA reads TGCAGTGCTAGAGATATGTGGCAGATATCGCCCTACGAGCAGTACTTC. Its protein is CSARDMWQISPYEQYF.

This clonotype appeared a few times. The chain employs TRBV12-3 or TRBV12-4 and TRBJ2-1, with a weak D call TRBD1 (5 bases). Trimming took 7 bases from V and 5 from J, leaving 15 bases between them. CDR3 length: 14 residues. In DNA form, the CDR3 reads TGTGCCAGCATCCCATCTGCAGGGAACAATGAGCAGTTCTTC. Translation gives CASIPSAGNNEQFF.

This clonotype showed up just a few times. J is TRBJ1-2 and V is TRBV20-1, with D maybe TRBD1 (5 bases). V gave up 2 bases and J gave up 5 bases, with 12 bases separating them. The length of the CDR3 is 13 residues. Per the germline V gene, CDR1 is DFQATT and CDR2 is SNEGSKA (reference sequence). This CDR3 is CSARQGSWYGYTF. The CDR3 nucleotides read TGCAGTGCTAGACAGGGTTCTTGGTATGGCTACACCTTC.

CDR3 coding DNA: TGTGCCAGTACGCCGCTGGGTTATAATTCACCCCTCCACTTT. This translates into CASTPLGYNSPLHF. This chain links TRBV19 with TRBJ1-6, with unresolved D. Germline-derived CDR1 and CDR2 are LNHDA and SQIVND (reference sequence). There are 14 residues in the CDR3. Trimming removed 7 bases from V and 4 bases from J, with 11 bases in between.

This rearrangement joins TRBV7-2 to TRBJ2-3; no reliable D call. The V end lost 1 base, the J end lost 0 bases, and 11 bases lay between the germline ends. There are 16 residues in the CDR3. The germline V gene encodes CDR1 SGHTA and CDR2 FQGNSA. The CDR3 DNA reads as TGTGCCAGCAGCTTAGGGAACGCAGCTAGCACAGATACGCAGTATTTT. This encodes CASSLGNAASTDTQYF.

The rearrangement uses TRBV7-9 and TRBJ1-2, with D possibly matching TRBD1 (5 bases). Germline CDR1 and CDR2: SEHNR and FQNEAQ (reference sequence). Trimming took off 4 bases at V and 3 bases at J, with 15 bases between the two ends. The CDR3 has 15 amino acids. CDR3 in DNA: TGTGCCAGCAGCTGGGGCGGAGGGCCCCACTATGGCTACACCTTC. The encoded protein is CASSWGGGPHYGYTF.

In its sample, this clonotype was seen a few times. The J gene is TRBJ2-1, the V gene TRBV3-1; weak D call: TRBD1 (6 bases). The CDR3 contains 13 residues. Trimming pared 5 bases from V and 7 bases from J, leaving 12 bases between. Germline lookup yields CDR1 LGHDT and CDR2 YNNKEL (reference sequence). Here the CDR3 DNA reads TGTGCCAGCAGCAACCCACAGGGAAATGAGCAGTTCTTC. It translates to CASSNPQGNEQFF.

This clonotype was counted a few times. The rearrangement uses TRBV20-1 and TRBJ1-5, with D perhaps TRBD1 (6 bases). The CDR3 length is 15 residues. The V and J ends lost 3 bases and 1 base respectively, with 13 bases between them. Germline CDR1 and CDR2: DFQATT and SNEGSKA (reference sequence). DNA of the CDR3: TGCAGTGCTAGGGAGTCGGGGGGCAGCAATCAGCCCCAGCATTTT. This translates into CSARESGGSNQPQHF.

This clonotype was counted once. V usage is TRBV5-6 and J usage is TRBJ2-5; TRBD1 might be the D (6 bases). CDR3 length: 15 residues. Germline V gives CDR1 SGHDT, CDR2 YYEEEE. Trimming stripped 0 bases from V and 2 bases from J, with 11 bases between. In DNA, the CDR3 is TGTGCCAGCAGCTTGGTTGGGACACAGCAAGAGACCCAGTACTTC. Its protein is CASSLVGTQQETQYF.

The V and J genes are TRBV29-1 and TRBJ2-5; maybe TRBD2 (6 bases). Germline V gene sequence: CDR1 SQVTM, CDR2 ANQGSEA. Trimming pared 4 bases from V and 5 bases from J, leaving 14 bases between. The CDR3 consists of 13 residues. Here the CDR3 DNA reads TGCAGCGTTGGCGAAATGGGGAGGGAGACCCAGTACTTC. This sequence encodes CSVGEMGRETQYF.

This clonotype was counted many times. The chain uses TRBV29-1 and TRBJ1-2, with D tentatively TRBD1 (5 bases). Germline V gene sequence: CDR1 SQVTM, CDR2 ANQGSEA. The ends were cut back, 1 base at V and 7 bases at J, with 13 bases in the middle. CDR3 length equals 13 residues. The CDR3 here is CSVEAGPWSGYTF. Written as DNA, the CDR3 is TGCAGCGTTGAAGCGGGACCCTGGAGTGGCTACACCTTC.

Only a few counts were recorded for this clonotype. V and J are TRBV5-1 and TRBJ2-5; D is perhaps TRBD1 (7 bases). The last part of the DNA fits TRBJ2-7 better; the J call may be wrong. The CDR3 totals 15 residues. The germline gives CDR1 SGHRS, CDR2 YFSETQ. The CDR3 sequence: CASSPFGGQYYEQYF. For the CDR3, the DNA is TGCGCCAGCAGCCCATTCGGGGGACAGTATTACGAGCAGTACTTC.

The CDR3 sequence is CSVEFTGGTGANVLTF. The CDR3 DNA sequence: TGCAGCGTTGAGTTTACAGGAGGAACTGGGGCCAACGTCCTGACTTTC. The chain recombines TRBV29-1 with TRBJ2-6; D is possibly TRBD1 or TRBD2 (5 bases each). This CDR3 spans 16 amino acids. Germline V lookup: CDR1 SQVTM, CDR2 ANQGSEA. V lost 3 bases, J lost 2 bases, and 14 bases lay in between.

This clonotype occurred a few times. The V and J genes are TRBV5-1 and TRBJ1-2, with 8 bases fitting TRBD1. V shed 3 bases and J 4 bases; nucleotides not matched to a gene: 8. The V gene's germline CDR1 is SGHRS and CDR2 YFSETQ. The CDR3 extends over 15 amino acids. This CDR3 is CASSSFGQGGYGYTF. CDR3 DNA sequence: TGCGCCAGCAGCTCCTTCGGACAGGGAGGCTATGGCTACACCTTC.

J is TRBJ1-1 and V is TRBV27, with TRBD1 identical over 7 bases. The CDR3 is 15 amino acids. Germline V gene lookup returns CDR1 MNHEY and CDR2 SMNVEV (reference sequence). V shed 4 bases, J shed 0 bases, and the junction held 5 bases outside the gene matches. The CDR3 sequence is CASSWTGGMNTEAFF. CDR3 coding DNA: TGTGCCAGCAGTTGGACAGGTGGAATGAACACTGAAGCTTTCTTT.

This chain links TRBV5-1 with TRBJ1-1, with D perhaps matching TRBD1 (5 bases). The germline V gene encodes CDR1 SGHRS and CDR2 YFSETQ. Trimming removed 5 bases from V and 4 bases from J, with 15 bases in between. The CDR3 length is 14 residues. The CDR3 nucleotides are TGCGCCAGCAGTTCGACCCAGGGCCCCACTGAAGCTTTCTTT. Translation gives CASSSTQGPTEAFF.

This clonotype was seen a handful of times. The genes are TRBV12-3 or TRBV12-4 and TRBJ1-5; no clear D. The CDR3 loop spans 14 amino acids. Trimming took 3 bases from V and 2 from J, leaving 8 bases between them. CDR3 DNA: TGTGCCAGCAGTTTTGGGATGGGCAATCAGCCCCAGCATTTT. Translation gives CASSFGMGNQPQHF.

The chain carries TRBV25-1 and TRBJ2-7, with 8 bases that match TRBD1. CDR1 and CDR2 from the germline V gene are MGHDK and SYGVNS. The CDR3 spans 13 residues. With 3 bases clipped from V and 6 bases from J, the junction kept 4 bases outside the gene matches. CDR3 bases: TGTGCCAGCAGTGAGACAGGGGTCTGCGAGCAGTACTTC. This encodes CASSETGVCEQYF.

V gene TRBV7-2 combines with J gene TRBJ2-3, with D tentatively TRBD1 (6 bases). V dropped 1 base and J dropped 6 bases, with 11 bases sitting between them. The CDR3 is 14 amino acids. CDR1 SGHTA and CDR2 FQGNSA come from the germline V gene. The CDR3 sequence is CASSLGQDGDTQYF. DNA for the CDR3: TGTGCCAGCAGCTTAGGACAGGATGGGGATACGCAGTATTTT.

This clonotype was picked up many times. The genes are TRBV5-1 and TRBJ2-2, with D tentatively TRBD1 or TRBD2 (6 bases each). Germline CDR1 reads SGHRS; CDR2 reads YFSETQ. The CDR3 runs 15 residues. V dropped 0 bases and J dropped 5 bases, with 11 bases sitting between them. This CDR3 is CASSLAGAGTGELFF. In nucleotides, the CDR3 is TGCGCCAGCAGCTTGGCGGGGGCAGGAACCGGGGAGCTGTTTTTT. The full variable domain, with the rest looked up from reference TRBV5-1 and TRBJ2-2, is KAGVTQTPRYLIKTRGQQVTLSCSPISGHRSVSWYQQTPGQGLQFLFEYFSETQRNKGNFPGRFSGRQFSNSRSEMNVSTLELGDSALYLCASSLAGAGTGELFFGEGSRLTVL.

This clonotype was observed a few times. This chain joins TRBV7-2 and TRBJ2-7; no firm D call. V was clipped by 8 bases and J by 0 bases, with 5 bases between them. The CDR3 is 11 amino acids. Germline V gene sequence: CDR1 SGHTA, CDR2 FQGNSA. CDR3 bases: TGTGCCAGCGTAGACTCCTACGAGCAGTACTTC. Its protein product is CASVDSYEQYF.

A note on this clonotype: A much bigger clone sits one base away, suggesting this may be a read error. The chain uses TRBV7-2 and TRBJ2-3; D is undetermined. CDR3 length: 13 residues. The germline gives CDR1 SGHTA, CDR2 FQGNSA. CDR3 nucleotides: TGTGCCAGCAGCTTACTAACCACAGATATGCAGTATTTT. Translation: CASSLLTTDMQYF.